Below, one T cell receptor (beta chain) is given with its context. The record originates from a study of blood T cell repertoires in COVID-19. About the study: The United States, Italy and Spain provided the acute and convalescent COVID-19 samples.

Per the original data handling: The authors estimated nucleated cell counts from reference gene primer amplification. The protocol was immunoSEQ multiplex PCR, while the TCRdb copy is restricted to in-frame clones and leaves out a portion. V and J calls and clone size are copied from that table; D and trimming were computed from the DNA. The data contain about 190,000 clones, just under 85% of them singletons. The length of the CDR3 is 15 residues. Trimming left V 8 bases short and J 4 bases short, with 18 bases between. The germline V gene has CDR1 SGHAT and CDR2 FQNNGV. The sample comprised peripheral blood. The sequence derives from a woman in her 70s with active or convalescent COVID-19. This chain links TRBV11-2 with TRBJ2-1; TRBD2 is a possible D gene (5 bases). CDR3 coding DNA: TGTGCCAGCGACCGGGGATCGATAATTTACAATGAGCAGTTCTTC. Its protein product is CASDRGSIIYNEQFF.